Listed here is a single T cell receptor beta chain. TCRdb re-called the 5' RACE reads with MiXCR, one entry per CDR3 protein. The repertoire consists of over 250,000 distinct CDR3 sequences, with about 4% occurring once and the leading ten covering 20% to 25%. The data belong to a study of T cells after yellow fever vaccination. Germline V lookup: CDR1 KGHSH, CDR2 LQKENI. The CDR3 runs to 14 residues. V lost 3 bases and J 3 bases, leaving 11 bases between the germline ends. Sequencing used PBMCs, obtained 5 days after the yellow fever booster vaccination. This rearrangement joins TRBV18 to TRBJ2-5; weak D call: TRBD1 (5 bases). This TCR came from a man between 18 and 29 years old who received the YFV17D yellow fever vaccine. CDR3 residues: CASSPSSREETQYF. CDR3 coding DNA: TGTGCCAGCTCACCCTCGAGCAGGGAAGAGACCCAGTACTTC.